A selection of T cell receptor beta chains follows, all from one sample in a study of T cells expressing NK-cell markers. TCRdb reprocessed the 5' RACE reads and keeps a single row for each CDR3 protein, giving no DNA. The sample's table shows about 460,000 distinct CDR3 sequences. The sequencing sample was made of blood T cells: a sorted CD56 or NKG2C T cell subset, CD4+ or CD8+ T cells, or bulk PBMC T cells (not recorded which). Receptors were obtained from a woman in her 50s in good health. The CDR3 runs from the conserved cysteine through the conserved F or W.

TRBV3-1	TRBJ2-1	CASTPTDRDNEQFF
TRBV10-2	TRBJ2-3	CASSEFGSGSSYGTDTQYF
TRBV4-1	TRBJ2-3	CASSAPSGLSTDTQYF
TRBV29-1	TRBJ2-3	CSVDDTDTQYF
TRBV20-1	TRBJ2-1	CSASYRVSSYNEQFF
TRBV30	TRBJ2-7	CAWNKGQTTDYEQYF
TRBV20-1	TRBJ1-4	CSARPRGAGAWEKLFF
TRBV5-1	TRBJ2-4	CASSPGQGALNIQYF
TRBV6-6	TRBJ1-4	CATIATGPTNEKLFF
TRBV29-1	TRBJ2-1	CSVEWGARGNEQFF
TRBV3-1	TRBJ2-7	CASSPPGHPNHEQYF
TRBV12-3/TRBV12-4	TRBJ2-4	CASRGTSGAKNIQYF
TRBV20-1	TRBJ2-7	CSARKTGAGEQYF
TRBV12-3/TRBV12-4	TRBJ2-1	CASSLRALGGFF
TRBV20-1	TRBJ2-1	CSARDWTSGRYEQFF
TRBV5-1	TRBJ1-1	CASSLEGGSFTEAFF
TRBV11-1	TRBJ2-1	CASSLAGGGYGNEQFF
TRBV5-5	TRBJ2-7	CASSLVSGQGYEQYF
TRBV24-1	TRBJ2-1	CATGRGGSDEQFF
TRBV10-3	TRBJ1-4	CAISGTVKNEKLFF
TRBV20-1	TRBJ2-7	CSATGAVHSYEQYF
TRBV5-1	TRBJ2-4	CASSDPTGDRVKNIQYF
TRBV9	TRBJ2-1	CASSPSGTSRPGEQFF
TRBV29-1	TRBJ2-5	CSAELAGGGTQYF
TRBV3-1	TRBJ2-3	CASSQELRRGDTQYF
TRBV7-9	TRBJ2-3	CASKLVNTDTQYF
TRBV24-1	TRBJ1-1	CATSEHDRGQAFF
TRBV25-1	TRBJ2-2	CASTPDRIITGELFF
TRBV18	TRBJ2-3	CASSPISGTSTDTQYF
TRBV5-1	TRBJ2-2	CASRPGATGTGELFF
TRBV7-9	TRBJ2-1	CASSPNRLADNEQFF
TRBV20-1	TRBJ2-1	CSADIKGISSYNEQFF
TRBV9	TRBJ1-1	CASSVIPNTEAFF
TRBV5-1	TRBJ2-2	CASSFQTSPPGELFF
TRBV24-1	TRBJ2-5	CATSDTRSLGETQYF
TRBV18	TRBJ2-2	CASSPQAVASNTGELFF
TRBV6-5	TRBJ2-1	CASSYSTASSSNEQFF
TRBV12-3/TRBV12-4	TRBJ1-3	CASRTTGSGNTIYF
TRBV6-5	TRBJ2-5	CASSYLDMAQETQYF
TRBV30	TRBJ2-1	CAWSPGLLYNEQFF
TRBV9	TRBJ1-4	CASSRDGEKLFF
TRBV14	TRBJ2-5	CASSREYQETQYF
TRBV5-1	TRBJ2-2	CASSLLRDRATGELFF
TRBV2	TRBJ2-1	CASSGVAGGPDEQFF
TRBV7-9	TRBJ2-6	CASRDHSSGANVLTF
TRBV5-1	TRBJ2-6	CASSPWGSGANVLTF
TRBV10-3	TRBJ2-7	CAISGTGHYEQYF
TRBV12-3/TRBV12-4	TRBJ2-2	CASSRRGLTGELFF
TRBV19	TRBJ2-3	CASSLLAGGARGTQYF
TRBV5-1	TRBJ2-1	CASSLGGGDPAPFF
TRBV25-1	TRBJ1-2	CASSESGRGFLRYTF
TRBV6-1	TRBJ2-3	CASSEAAWGGSTDTQYF
TRBV2	TRBJ1-2	CASSEAQVNYGYTF
TRBV3-1	TRBJ2-7	CASSRQNAFGVAYF
TRBV12-3/TRBV12-4	TRBJ1-1	CASSPEGNSEAFF
TRBV3-1	TRBJ2-3	CASSPDGTFTDTQYF
TRBV5-1	TRBJ2-5	CASSLVGGRVGETQYF